These 4 T cell receptor beta chains were all obtained from the same sample, sequenced in a study of T-cell reconstitution after alpha-beta-depleted transplantation in children. Unique molecular identifiers tagged the TCRbeta library. TCRdb re-derived calls from the PCR reads in MiXCR, one entry per CDR3 protein. This table holds fewer than 700,000 distinct CDR3 sequences, 13% found once. Sequencing was performed on PBMCs, mostly from graft donor cells, taken 360 days after TCRalphabeta/CD19-depleted stem cell transplant. Receptors were obtained from a male patient aged 5 to 17 who had a stem cell transplant for acute myeloid leukemia, so the T cells may come from the graft donor.

Only a few counts were recorded for this clonotype. This chain uses TRBV6-1 with TRBJ2-3, with TRBD1 matching 9 bases. The germline V gene has CDR1 MNHNS and CDR2 SASEGT. V shed 5 bases, J shed 0 bases, and the junction held 18 bases outside the gene matches. The CDR3 runs 20 residues. CDR3 DNA: TGTGCCAGCAGTCAAAAGGGGGGATCGACAGGGGGACTTAGCACAGATACGCAGTATTTT. Protein sequence: CASSQKGGSTGGLSTDTQYF.

In this sample, this clonotype turned up a few times. The chain uses TRBV29-1 and TRBJ2-4; D unclear. Germline-derived CDR1 and CDR2 are SQVTM and ANQGSEA. V lost 5 bases and J lost 0, with 11 bases in between. This CDR3 has 14 amino acids. CDR3 coding DNA: TGCAGCGTTCGCAACGATCTAGCCAAAAACATTCAGTACTTC. Translating gives CSVRNDLAKNIQYF.

In this sample, this clonotype turned up a few times. The CDR3 spells CASSQVKLGENEQFF. The CDR3, as DNA: TGTGCCAGCAGCCAAGTAAAGTTGGGGGAAAATGAGCAGTTCTTC. V usage is TRBV4-2 and J usage is TRBJ2-1; possibly TRBD1 or TRBD2 for D (5 bases each). V lost 1 base to trimming and J lost 7 bases, with 14 bases between them. The CDR3 is 15 amino acids. From germline, CDR1 is LGHNA and CDR2 YNFKEQ.

This clonotype was recorded a few times. This sequence joins TRBV20-1 and TRBJ2-3; D remains ambiguous. V gave up 0 bases and J gave up 0 bases, with 7 bases separating them. CDR3 size: 14 residues. Germline-derived CDR1 and CDR2 are DFQATT and SNEGSKA (reference sequence). This chain's CDR3 is CSARDTDSTDTQYF. In nucleotides, the CDR3 is TGCAGTGCTAGAGATACGGACAGCACAGATACGCAGTATTTT.